This TCR beta chain is from a study of regulatory T cells in long-lasting Graves disease. Overall study results and limits: Possibly, accuracy suffered from the small sample size.

Documented time point: newly diagnosed GD, antithyroid drugs for less than 3 months. Scientists built the TCR library using RNA that was extracted from PBMCs. In this sample, this clonotype turned up a few times. The antigen remains undetermined. Assembly of TCR beta libraries relied on iRepertoire HTBI primers together with Arm-PCR of CDR3 regions. MiXCR, applied by TCRdb to the multiplex PCR reads, yields one record per CDR3 protein. The table lists hundreds of thousands of distinct CDR3 sequences, 15% to 20% of them singletons. A further study also used this sample, focusing on T cells in Graves' hyperthyroidism and ophthalmopathy. That work contributes: Graves' hyperthyroidism showing no ophthalmopathy progression within 18 months was considered stable. First-round RT-PCR with HTBI primers amplified the TCR CDR3 region.

This clonotype was obtained from a woman aged 25-40 years with Graves disease. Sequenced material: peripheral blood mononuclear cells (PBMCs), taken at new diagnosis, from a patient treated with antithyroid drugs.

Written as DNA, the CDR3 is TGTGCCAGTAGTATAGAGCTAGGGAAGAACACTGAAGCTTTCTTT. As protein: CASSIELGKNTEAFF. The J gene is TRBJ1-1, the V gene TRBV19, with no clear D. The CDR3 extends over 15 amino acids. Trimming stripped 0 bases from V and 1 base from J, with 9 bases between. Germline V lookup: CDR1 LNHDA, CDR2 SQIVND (reference sequence).